Sequencing of this T cell receptor (beta chain) was carried out in a study of blood T cell repertoires in COVID-19. Study background: Samples representing acute and convalescent COVID-19 were sourced from the United States, Italy and Spain. Nucleic acid was either cDNA or gDNA, and it came from T cells, B-cell-depleted T cells, or PBMCs.

Authors' methods: The authors estimated nucleated cell counts from reference gene primer amplification. Generated by immunoSEQ multiplex PCR, the TCRdb table keeps only in-frame clones and is missing some. V and J calls and clone size are those listed in that table; D and trimming were worked out from the DNA. The data hold about 240,000 clones, with about 80% observed a single time. This CDR3 is 13 amino acids long. V lost 0 bases, J lost 4 bases, and 7 bases lay in between. About this clone: The sample carries other DNA sequences with the same CDR3.

Material: peripheral blood. This TCR derives from a woman older than 75 with acute or convalescent COVID-19. The chain has TRBV12-3 or TRBV12-4 and TRBJ2-7, with D maybe TRBD2 (5 bases). The CDR3 reads CASSLARGYEQYF. CDR3 coding DNA: TGTGCCAGCAGTTTAGCCCGAGGGTACGAGCAGTACTTC.